The following is a T cell receptor beta chain sequence with its context. Its target is not known. Primers included in the PCR were 60 Vbeta and 13 Jbeta primers. Repertoires were generated with immunoSEQ multiplex PCR, while TCRdb's copy carries only in-frame clones and drops some. The data contain about 93,000 clones, about two thirds of them seen just once; the ten biggest clones take up 5.9%. The entry originates in a study of cytomegalovirus exposure and HLA in healthy donors. Study results and limitations: As was reported, the classifier diagnosed cytomegalovirus status with high specificity and sensitivity. TCR beta V segments were, for the most part, productive about 87% or about 30% of the time in an earlier analysis. V- and J-gene trimming in TCR beta was tied to a missense DCLRE1C variant by an analysis performed later.

This TCR was sampled from a boy aged 10-17 years in good health and CMV-seropositive. Specimen: PBMCs.

DNA of the CDR3: TGTGCCAGTACGTCTGGAAGCAGGTACCACGAGCAGTACTTC. Translated, it gives CASTSGSRYHEQYF. This sequence joins TRBV19 and TRBJ2-7; no reliable D call. Germline V gene sequence: CDR1 LNHDA, CDR2 SQIVND (reference sequence). V lost 7 bases and J lost 5, with 18 bases in between. The CDR3 extends over 14 amino acids.